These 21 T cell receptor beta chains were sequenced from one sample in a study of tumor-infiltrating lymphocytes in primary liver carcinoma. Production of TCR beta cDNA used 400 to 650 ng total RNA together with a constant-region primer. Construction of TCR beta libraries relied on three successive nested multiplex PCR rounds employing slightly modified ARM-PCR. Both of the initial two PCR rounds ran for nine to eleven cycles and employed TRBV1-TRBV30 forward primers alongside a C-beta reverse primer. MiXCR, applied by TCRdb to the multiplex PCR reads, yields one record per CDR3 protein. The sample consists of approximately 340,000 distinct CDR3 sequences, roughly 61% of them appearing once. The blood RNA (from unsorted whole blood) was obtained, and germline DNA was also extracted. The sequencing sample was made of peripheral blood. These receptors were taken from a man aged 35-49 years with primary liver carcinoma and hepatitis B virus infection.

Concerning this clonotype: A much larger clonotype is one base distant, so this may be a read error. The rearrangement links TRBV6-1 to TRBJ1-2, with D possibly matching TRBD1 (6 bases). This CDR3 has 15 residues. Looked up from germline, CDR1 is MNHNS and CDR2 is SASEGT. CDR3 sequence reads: CACSEQTGLNYGYTF. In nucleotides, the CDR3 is TGTGCCTGCAGTGAGCAGACAGGCCTAAACTATGGCTACACCTTC.

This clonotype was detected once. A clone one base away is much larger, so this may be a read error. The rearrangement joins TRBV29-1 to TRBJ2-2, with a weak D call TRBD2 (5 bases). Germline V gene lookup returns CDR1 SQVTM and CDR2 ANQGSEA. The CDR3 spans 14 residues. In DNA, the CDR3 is TGCAGCGTTGAGGACCCCCAAACTGCCGGGGAGCCGTTTTTT. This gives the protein CSVEDPQTAGEPFF.

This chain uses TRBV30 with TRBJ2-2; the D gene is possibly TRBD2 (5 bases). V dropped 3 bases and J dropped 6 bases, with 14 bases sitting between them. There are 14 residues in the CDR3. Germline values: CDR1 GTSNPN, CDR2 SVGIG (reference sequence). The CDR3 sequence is CAWSPELVPGELFF. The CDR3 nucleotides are TGTGCCTGGAGCCCAGAACTAGTTCCCGGGGAGCTGTTTTTT.

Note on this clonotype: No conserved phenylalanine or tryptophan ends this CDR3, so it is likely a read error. The CDR3 DNA sequence: TGTGCCAGCAGCTTAGTGAGCGACGAAGTGGAGACCCAGTACCTC. This encodes CASSLVSDEVETQYL. The chain recombines TRBV11-2 with TRBJ2-5; no reliable D call. Trimming removed 1 base at V and 5 bases at J, with 14 bases between. Looked up from germline, CDR1 is SGHAT and CDR2 is FQNNGV. The CDR3 totals 15 residues.

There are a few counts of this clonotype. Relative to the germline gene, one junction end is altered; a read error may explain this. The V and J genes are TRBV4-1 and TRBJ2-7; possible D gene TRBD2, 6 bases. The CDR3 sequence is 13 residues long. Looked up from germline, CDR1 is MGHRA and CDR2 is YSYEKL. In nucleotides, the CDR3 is TGCGCCAGCAGCCAAGATCCCCAGCGGGCCCTTAGCTTC. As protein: CASSQDPQRALSF.

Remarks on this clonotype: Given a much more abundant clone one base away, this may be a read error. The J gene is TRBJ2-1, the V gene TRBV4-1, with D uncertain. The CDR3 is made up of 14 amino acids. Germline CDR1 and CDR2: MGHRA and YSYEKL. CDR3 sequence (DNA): TGCGTCAGCAGCCAAGTCACAGCTTACAATGAGCAGTTCTTC. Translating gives CVSSQVTAYNEQFF.

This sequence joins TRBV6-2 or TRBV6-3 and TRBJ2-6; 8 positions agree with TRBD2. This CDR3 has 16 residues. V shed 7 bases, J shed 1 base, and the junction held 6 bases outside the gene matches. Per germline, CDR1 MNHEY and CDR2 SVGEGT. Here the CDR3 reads CASIPAGVSGANVLTF. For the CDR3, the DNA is TGTGCCAGCATCCCAGCGGGAGTTTCTGGGGCCAACGTCCTGACTTTC.

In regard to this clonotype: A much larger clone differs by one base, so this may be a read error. In DNA form, the CDR3 reads TGTGCCAGCAGTACGGGAGGTAGCAACACTGAAGCTTTCTTT. Translating it yields CASSTGGSNTEAFF. The genes are TRBV6-5 and TRBJ1-1, with unresolved D. Germline lookup yields CDR1 MNHEY and CDR2 SVGAGI. The V end lost 5 bases, the J end lost 2 bases, and 12 bases lay between the germline ends. The CDR3 runs 14 residues.

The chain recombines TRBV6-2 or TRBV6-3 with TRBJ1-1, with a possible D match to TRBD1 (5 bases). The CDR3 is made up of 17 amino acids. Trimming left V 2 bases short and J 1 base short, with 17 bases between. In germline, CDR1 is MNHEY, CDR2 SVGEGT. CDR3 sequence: CASSYTPRGRKNTEAFF. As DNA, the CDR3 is TGTGCCAGCAGTTACACCCCCCGGGGACGGAAGAACACTGAAGCTTTCTTT.

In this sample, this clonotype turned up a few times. The CDR3 loop is CASSPGLAGGQETQYF. In DNA, the CDR3 is TGCGCCAGCAGCCCAGGACTAGCGGGAGGGCAAGAGACCCAGTACTTC. The chain has TRBV4-1 and TRBJ2-5; 15 bases map to TRBD2. V was pared by 4 bases and J by 2 bases, with 2 bases of the junction left unmatched. The CDR3 runs 16 residues. CDR1 and CDR2 (germline): MGHRA, YSYEKL.

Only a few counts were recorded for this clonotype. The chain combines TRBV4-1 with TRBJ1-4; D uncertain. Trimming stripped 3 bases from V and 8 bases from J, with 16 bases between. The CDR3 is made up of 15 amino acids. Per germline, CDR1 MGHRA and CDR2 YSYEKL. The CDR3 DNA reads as TGCGCCAGCAGCCAGACATCGGGTGTGGGGGAAAAACTGTTTTTT. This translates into CASSQTSGVGEKLFF.

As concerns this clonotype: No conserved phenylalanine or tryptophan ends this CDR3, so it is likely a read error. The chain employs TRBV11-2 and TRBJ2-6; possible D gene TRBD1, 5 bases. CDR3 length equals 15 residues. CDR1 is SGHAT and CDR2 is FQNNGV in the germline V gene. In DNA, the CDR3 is TGTGCCAGCAGTCCGCAGGGATCTGGGACCAACGTCCTGACTATC. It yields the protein CASSPQGSGTNVLTI.

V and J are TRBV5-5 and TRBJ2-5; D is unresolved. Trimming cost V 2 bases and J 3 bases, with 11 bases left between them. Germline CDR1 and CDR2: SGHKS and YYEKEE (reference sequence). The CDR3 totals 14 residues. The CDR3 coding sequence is TGTGCCAGCAGCTTATTAAGCCGGGAAGAGACCCAGTACTTC. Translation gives CASSLLSREETQYF.

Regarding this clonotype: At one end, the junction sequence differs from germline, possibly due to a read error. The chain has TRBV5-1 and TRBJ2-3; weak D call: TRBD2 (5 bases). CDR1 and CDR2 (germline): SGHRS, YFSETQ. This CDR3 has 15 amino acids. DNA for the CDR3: TGCACCAGCAGCTTATCCGGGGTTAGCACAGATACGCAGTATTTT. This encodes CTSSLSGVSTDTQYF.

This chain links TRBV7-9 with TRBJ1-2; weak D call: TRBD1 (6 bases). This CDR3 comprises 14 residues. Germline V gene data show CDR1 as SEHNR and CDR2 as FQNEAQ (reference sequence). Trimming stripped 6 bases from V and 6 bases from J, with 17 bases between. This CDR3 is CASRWDGGLHGYTF. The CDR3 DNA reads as TGTGCCAGCAGATGGGACGGGGGGCTTCATGGCTACACCTTC.

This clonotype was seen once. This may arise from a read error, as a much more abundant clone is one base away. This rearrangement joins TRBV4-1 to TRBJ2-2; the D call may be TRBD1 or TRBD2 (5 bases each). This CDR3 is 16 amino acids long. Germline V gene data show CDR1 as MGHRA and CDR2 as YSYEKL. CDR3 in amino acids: CASSQAGTGNNGELFF. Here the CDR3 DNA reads TGCGCCAGCAGCCAGGCCGGGACGGGGAACAACGGGGAGCTGTTTTTT.

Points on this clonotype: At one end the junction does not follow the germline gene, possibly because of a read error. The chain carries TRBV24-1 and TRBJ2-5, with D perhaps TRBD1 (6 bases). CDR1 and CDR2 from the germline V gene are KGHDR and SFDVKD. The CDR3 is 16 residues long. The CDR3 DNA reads TGTGCCACCAGTAACCCACGCCCGGGACACCAAGAGACCCAGAACTTC. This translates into CATSNPRPGHQETQNF.

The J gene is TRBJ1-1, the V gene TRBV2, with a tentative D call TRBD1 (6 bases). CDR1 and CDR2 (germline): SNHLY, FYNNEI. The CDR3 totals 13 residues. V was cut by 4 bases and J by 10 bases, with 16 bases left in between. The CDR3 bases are TGTGCCAGCAGTGGATTGAGGACAGCAAGAGCTTTCTTT. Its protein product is CASSGLRTARAFF.

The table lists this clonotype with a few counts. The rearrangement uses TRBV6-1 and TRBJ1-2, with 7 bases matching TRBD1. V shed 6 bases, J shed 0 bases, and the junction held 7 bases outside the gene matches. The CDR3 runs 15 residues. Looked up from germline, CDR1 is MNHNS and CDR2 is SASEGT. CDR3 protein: CASSPGQYSNYGYTF. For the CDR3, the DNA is TGTGCCAGCAGCCCGGGACAGTACTCTAACTATGGCTACACCTTC.

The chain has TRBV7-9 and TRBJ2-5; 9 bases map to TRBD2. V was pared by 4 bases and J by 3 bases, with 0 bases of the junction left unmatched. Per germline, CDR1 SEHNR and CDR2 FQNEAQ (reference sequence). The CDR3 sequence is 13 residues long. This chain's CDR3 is CASSSSGEETQYF. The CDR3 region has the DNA TGTGCCAGCAGCTCTAGCGGGGAAGAGACCCAGTACTTC.

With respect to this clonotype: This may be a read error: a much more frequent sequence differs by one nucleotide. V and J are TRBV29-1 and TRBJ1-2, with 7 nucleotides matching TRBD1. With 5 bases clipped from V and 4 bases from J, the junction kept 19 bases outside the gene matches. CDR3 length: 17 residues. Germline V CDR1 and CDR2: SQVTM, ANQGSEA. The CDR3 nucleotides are TGCAGCGTTTTAGCGGGGACGACAGGGACCTTATCCTATGGCTACACCTTC. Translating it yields CSVLAGTTGTLSYGYTF.